Included here is one TCR beta chain sequence, with context. CDR1 and CDR2 from the germline V gene are MNHEY and SMNVEV (reference sequence). Trimming removed 4 bases at V and 1 base at J, with 14 bases between. The CDR3 runs 15 residues. The sample comes from a study of blood T cell repertoires in COVID-19. As handled by the study authors: The assay estimated nucleated cells by amplifying reference gene primers. TCRdb's table, derived via immunoSEQ multiplex PCR, lists solely in-frame clones and lacks some. V and J calls and clone size follow that table, whereas D and trimming were derived from the DNA. Of about 530,000 clones detected, about 88% appear once; the ten largest clones hold roughly 7.4%.

The material sequenced was peripheral blood. V is TRBV27 and J is TRBJ2-7; no clear D. The sequence was obtained from a woman aged 45-65 years with COVID-19, enrolled during active disease. The CDR3: CASSYGLSGSYEQYF. The CDR3 region has the DNA TGTGCCAGCAGTTACGGGTTAAGTGGTTCCTACGAGCAGTACTTC.